This TCR beta chain is drawn from a study of T-cell memory formation after mild COVID-19 listed by TCRdb under 2021. In the study overall: TCR sequence clusters from the two donors were largely donor specific. T-cell clones expanding and contracting after mild COVID-19 in two donors were tracked by longitudinal TCRalpha and TCRbeta repertoire sequencing. The cohort comprised two young, previously healthy adult volunteers, one female and one male. Study-wide conclusions, independent of this receptor: Contracting CD4+ clones appeared mostly in the CM and EM memory subsets, whereas CD8+ clones were enriched in EMRA. The study covered only a couple of mild cases, and larger cohorts including severe cases with pre-infection samples were considered necessary. Some responding clones were detected in pre-infection memory, which suggested that pre-existing cross-reactive memory T cells had joined the SARS-CoV-2 response. Whether the second-wave clones peaking on day 37 were SARS-CoV-2 specific was not confirmed. Clones contracting from day 15 to 85 had balanced CD4/CD8 phenotypes, while a second wave expanding from day 15 to 37 was biased towards CD4+.

For sequencing, an Illumina NovaSeq 6000 was employed. Using 5'RACE with constant-segment primers, TCRalpha and TCRbeta cDNA libraries were constructed, with sample barcodes and unique molecular identifiers added in the process. Trizol reagent was used to extract RNA from every sample. Library amplification was performed in two PCR steps, and a second sample barcode and Illumina TruSeq adapters were introduced in the second step. Libraries were sequenced on an Illumina NovaSeq with 2 x 150 bp paired-end reads. Under the source paper's analysis protocol: The reads were demultiplexed and collapsed into UMI-guided consensus sequences using migec v1.2.7. Using mixcr v2.1.11, UMI consensuses were aligned to TRA and TRB V and J templates and then assembled into clonotypes. A clonotype was counted as expanded or contracted only if both edgeR and NoisET called the change significant, with noise models trained on biological replicates. For edgeR calls, the cutoffs were a false discovery rate-adjusted p below 0.01 and a log2 fold-change threshold of 1. As an exploratory analysis of dynamics, PCA with hierarchical clustering was applied to max-normalized trajectories of the 1000 most abundant clonotypes. Each responding clone was given a CD4 or CD8 phenotype based on the CD4+ and CD8+ repertoires, which had been sequenced separately. TCRdb handled the public reads itself, with Q25 trimming in fastp and clone calling in MiXCR, and kept productive beta chains. Entries are consolidated by CDR3 protein sequence, retaining the most common genes and DNA. TCRdb's processing, not the study's, gives the V and J calls here. The sample records hundreds of thousands of distinct CDR3 sequences, 15% to 20% of which are singletons. 12% of the sample is taken by the ten largest.

Including the terminal cysteine and phenylalanine, the CDR3 comprises 15 residues. The sequence is cut down to CDR3 DNA, 45 bases in frame from base 1. Cut back by 5 bases and 2 bases, the V and J ends lie 16 bases apart. CDR1 and CDR2 are drawn from the germline V gene: SGHTA, FQGNSA. Ficoll-Paque density gradient centrifugation was the method used to isolate PBMCs. Comment on this clonotype: What antigen it recognizes has not been identified. No base-level quality is on record; no much larger clone is a single base apart.

The sample comprised PBMCs or a T cell subset sorted from them (not recorded which). This sequence originates from an adult woman who had mild COVID-19 (a few samples of this study predate the infection). The sample titles of this study are shuffled in the database, so cell type and time point are left out; the donor was told from shared clones. The chain was built from TRBV7-2 and TRBJ2-7, and the D gene may be TRBD2, 6 bases matching. CDR3 reads: CASSLSLGEAYEQYF. The DNA is as follows: TGTGCCAGCAGCCTATCGTTGGGGGAGGCCTACGAGCAGTACTTC.